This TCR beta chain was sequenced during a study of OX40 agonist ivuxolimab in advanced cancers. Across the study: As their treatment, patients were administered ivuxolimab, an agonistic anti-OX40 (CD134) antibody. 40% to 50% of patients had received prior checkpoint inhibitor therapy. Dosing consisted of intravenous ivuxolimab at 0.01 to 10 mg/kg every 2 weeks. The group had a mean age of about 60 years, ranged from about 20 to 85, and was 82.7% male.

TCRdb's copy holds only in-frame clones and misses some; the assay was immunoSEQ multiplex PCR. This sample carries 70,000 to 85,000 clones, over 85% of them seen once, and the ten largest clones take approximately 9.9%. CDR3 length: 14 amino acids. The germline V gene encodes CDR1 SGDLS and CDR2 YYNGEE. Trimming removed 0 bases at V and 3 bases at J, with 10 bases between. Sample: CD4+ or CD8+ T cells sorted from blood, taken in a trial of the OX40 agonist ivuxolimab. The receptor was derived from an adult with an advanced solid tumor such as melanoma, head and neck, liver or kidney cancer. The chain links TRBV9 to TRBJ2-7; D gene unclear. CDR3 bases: TGTGCCAGCAGCGTAGACTCCGGATACTACGAGCAGTACTTC. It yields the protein CASSVDSGYYEQYF.